This TCR beta chain was profiled in a study of T-cell reconstitution after alpha-beta-depleted transplantation in children. There are 13 residues in the CDR3. Per the germline V gene, CDR1 is SEHNR and CDR2 is FQNEAQ (reference sequence). V shed 5 bases and J shed 7 bases, with 12 bases lying between them. This clonotype was seen repeatedly, ten times or more. Unique molecular identifiers were incorporated during preparation of the TCRbeta library. TCRdb re-analysed the PCR reads in MiXCR, keeping a single row per CDR3 protein. This sample has approximately 340,000 distinct CDR3 sequences; 10% occur once, and the top ten carry around 2.5%.

This chain links TRBV7-9 with TRBJ2-1, with a weak D call TRBD2 (5 bases). The TCR was taken from a human donor who donated a stem cell graft to a child with acute lymphoblastic leukemia. The source material was PBMCs from the stem cell graft donor, sampled from the stem cell graft. CDR3 residues: CASSQPGMNEQFF. The CDR3 nucleotides are TGTGCCAGCAGCCAGCCCGGGATGAATGAGCAGTTCTTC.